One and the same sample provided the 31 T cell receptor beta chains below, sequenced in a study of cytomegalovirus exposure and HLA in healthy donors. The PCR was carried out with 60 Vbeta primers and 13 Jbeta primers. Only in-frame clones appear in the TCRdb table, and some are missing; sequencing was by immunoSEQ multiplex PCR. Among fewer than 120,000 clones, roughly four fifths were seen once, and the ten largest hold 1% to 1.5%. Sequencing input: PBMCs. The receptors originated from a woman under 40 in good health and CMV-seronegative.

V is TRBV27 and J is TRBJ2-2, with D unresolved. The V gene's germline CDR1 is MNHEY and CDR2 SMNVEV (reference sequence). This CDR3 comprises 14 residues. V was trimmed by 8 bases and J by 2 bases, leaving 12 bases between them. DNA of the CDR3: TGTGCCAGCCTTAGTAGAAGAAACACCGGGGAGCTGTTTTTT. It codes for CASLSRRNTGELFF.

DNA for the CDR3: TGTGCCAGCAGTTTTAGGAGAGGCACAGATACGCAGTATTTT. The encoded protein is CASSFRRGTDTQYF. The rearrangement links TRBV27 to TRBJ2-3; D is unresolved. From germline, CDR1 is MNHEY and CDR2 SMNVEV (reference sequence). The CDR3 runs to 14 residues. Trimming took 3 bases from V and 1 from J, leaving 8 bases between them.

The chain joins TRBV19 to TRBJ1-2; D is possibly TRBD1 (5 bases). The CDR3 sequence is 14 residues long. V lost 7 bases to trimming and J lost 1 base, with 13 bases between them. Germline loops: CDR1 LNHDA, CDR2 SQIVND (reference sequence). The DNA for the CDR3 is TGTGCCAGTAATGGCCAGGGCTATAACTATGGCTACACCTTC. Amino acids: CASNGQGYNYGYTF.

J is TRBJ2-7 and V is TRBV9, with 7 bases aligning to TRBD1. Trimming at V came to 4 bases and at J to 6 bases, leaving 4 bases not matched to a gene. Germline CDR1 is SGDLS and CDR2 is YYNGEE. This CDR3 has 12 residues. The CDR3 bases are TGTGCCAGCAGCCCCACAGGGGTCGAGCAGTACTTC. Its protein is CASSPTGVEQYF.

V usage is TRBV28 and J usage is TRBJ1-1; D remains unclear. Germline assignment: CDR1 MDHEN and CDR2 SYDVKM. Trimming pared 5 bases from V and 7 bases from J, leaving 8 bases between. This CDR3 comprises 11 residues. The CDR3 nucleotides are TGTGCCAGCAGTGACTCTAGTGAAGCTTTCTTT. It yields the protein CASSDSSEAFF. The full variable domain, completed using reference TRBV28 and TRBJ1-1, is DVKVTQSSRYLVKRTGEKVFLECVQDMDHENMFWYRQDPGLGLRLIYFSYDVKMKEKGDIPEGYSVSREKKERFSLILESASTNQTSMYLCASSDSSEAFFGQGTRLTVV.

This chain uses TRBV9 with TRBJ2-7; 7 bases match TRBD1. The CDR3 extends over 16 amino acids. Germline V gives CDR1 SGDLS, CDR2 YYNGEE. V shed 2 bases and J 0 bases; nucleotides not matched to a gene: 8. Here the CDR3 reads CASSVGDRLFSYEQYF. The CDR3 nucleotides read TGTGCCAGCAGCGTGGGGGACAGACTCTTCTCCTACGAGCAGTACTTC.

The chain is built from TRBV7-8 and TRBJ2-1; perhaps TRBD2 as D (5 bases). Germline lookup yields CDR1 SGHVS and CDR2 FQNEAQ. The CDR3 sequence is 15 residues long. The ends were cut back, 5 bases at V and 5 bases at J, with 16 bases in the middle. The CDR3 nucleotides read TGTGCCAGCAGCCGACCGGACTCCAGCCACAATGAGCAGTTCTTC. The encoded protein is CASSRPDSSHNEQFF.

The chain combines TRBV7-2 with TRBJ2-3, with TRBD2 matching 7 bases. J was trimmed by 0 bases and V by 5 bases; bases with no gene match: 14. Germline V CDR1 and CDR2: SGHTA, FQGNSA. The CDR3 length is 18 residues. For the CDR3, the DNA is TGTGCCAGCAGCCCTAGTCGATTTACTAGCGCTAGCACAGATACGCAGTATTTT. The encoded protein is CASSPSRFTSASTDTQYF.

The rearrangement joins TRBV10-3 to TRBJ2-3; D is perhaps TRBD1 (5 bases). Trimming pared 0 bases from V and 4 bases from J, leaving 14 bases between. Germline loops: CDR1 ENHRY, CDR2 SYGVKD. This CDR3 region has 16 residues. The CDR3 DNA reads TGTGCCATCAGTGAGTCCGTGGGGCTCCTGGCAGATACGCAGTATTTT. The encoded protein is CAISESVGLLADTQYF.

V is TRBV28 and J is TRBJ2-2, with TRBD2 matching over 8 bases. The J segment lost 6 bases and the V segment lost 5 bases, leaving 8 bases of the junction unmatched. This CDR3 region has 15 residues. CDR1 and CDR2 (germline): MDHEN, SYDVKM. The CDR3 region has the DNA TGTGCCAGCAGTCCCGGGGGGGCCCGTTCCGGGGAGCTGTTTTTT. Amino acid sequence: CASSPGGARSGELFF.

This clone was detected once. This chain links TRBV19 with TRBJ1-1, with 7 positions matching TRBD1. The CDR3 totals 12 residues. CDR1 LNHDA and CDR2 SQIVND come from the germline V gene (reference sequence). J lost 12 bases, V lost 0 bases, and 4 bases had no gene match. The CDR3 DNA reads as TGTGCCAGTAGTATAGACAGGGGGTCGTCTTTCTTT. Translating gives CASSIDRGSSFF.

V usage is TRBV28 and J usage is TRBJ2-1; 10 bases are a match to TRBD2. The CDR3 totals 16 residues. In germline, CDR1 is MDHEN, CDR2 SYDVKM. With V trimmed by 5 bases and J by 8 bases, 12 bases remained unmatched. The CDR3 coding sequence is TGTGCCAGCAGTGCTAATAGCGGGAGGTTGGTTGATGAGCAGTTCTTC. Translating it yields CASSANSGRLVDEQFF.

J is TRBJ2-2 and V is TRBV7-9; 8 bases match TRBD2. Germline V lookup: CDR1 SEHNR, CDR2 FQNEAQ (reference sequence). V shed 9 bases and J 0 bases; nucleotides not matched to a gene: 3. The CDR3 totals 14 residues. This chain's CDR3 is CARSGLANTGELFF. CDR3 nucleotide sequence: TGTGCCAGATCGGGACTAGCGAACACCGGGGAGCTGTTTTTT.

V and J are TRBV28 and TRBJ2-1; 7 bases agree with TRBD2. Germline V gene lookup returns CDR1 MDHEN and CDR2 SYDVKM. Germline trimming cut 7 bases from V and 4 bases from J; bases unmatched to any gene: 16. The CDR3 has 17 residues. DNA for the CDR3: TGTGCCAGCATTCCGGGGGGTCGGGACTTTAAATACAATGAGCAGTTCTTC. The encoded protein is CASIPGGRDFKYNEQFF. Supplemented by reference TRBV28 and TRBJ2-1, the full variable domain reads DVKVTQSSRYLVKRTGEKVFLECVQDMDHENMFWYRQDPGLGLRLIYFSYDVKMKEKGDIPEGYSVSREKKERFSLILESASTNQTSMYLCASIPGGRDFKYNEQFFGPGTRLTVL.

V and J are TRBV6-5 and TRBJ1-2, with D uncertain. The CDR3 covers 15 residues. Germline V gene lookup returns CDR1 MNHEY and CDR2 SVGAGI. V was clipped by 2 bases and J by 1 base, with 11 bases between them. The CDR3: CASSYGPVVNYGYTF. The DNA for the CDR3 is TGTGCCAGCAGTTACGGTCCGGTGGTTAACTATGGCTACACCTTC.

V is TRBV28 and J is TRBJ1-4; D is perhaps TRBD1 (5 bases). V lost 5 bases, J lost 2 bases, and 18 bases lay in between. Germline V gives CDR1 MDHEN, CDR2 SYDVKM. The CDR3 has 17 amino acids. CDR3 region: CASSMDTEGWTNEKLFF. CDR3 nucleotides: TGTGCCAGCAGTATGGACACGGAGGGCTGGACTAATGAAAAACTGTTTTTT.

The V and J genes are TRBV5-4 and TRBJ2-7; possibly TRBD1 for D (5 bases). Germline V gene lookup returns CDR1 SGHNT and CDR2 YYREEE (reference sequence). V dropped 5 bases and J dropped 0 bases, with 9 bases sitting between them. CDR3 length equals 13 residues. The CDR3 DNA sequence: TGTGCCAGCAGTCCCGACAGCTCCTACGAGCAGTACTTC. Translation: CASSPDSSYEQYF.

This clone showed up just a few times. The chain combines TRBV10-3 with TRBJ1-4, with TRBD1 identical over 9 bases. From germline, CDR1 is ENHRY and CDR2 SYGVKD. The junction had 12 bases not matched to a gene; V was cut back by 10 bases and J by 0 bases. The length of the CDR3 is 17 residues. CDR3 in amino acids: CATKQGQGTATNEKLFF. CDR3 DNA sequence: TGTGCCACGAAGCAGGGACAGGGTACCGCAACTAATGAAAAACTGTTTTTT.

This clone appeared once. The rearrangement joins TRBV27 to TRBJ1-2, with D possibly TRBD1 on 5 matching bases. The CDR3 runs 14 residues. The germline CDR1 and CDR2 sequences are MNHEY and SMNVEV (reference sequence). Deletions cut 5 bases from V and 2 bases from J, with 12 bases between. The chain's CDR3 is CASSPLTENYGYTF. The CDR3 region has the DNA TGTGCCAGCAGTCCGTTGACAGAGAACTATGGCTACACCTTC.

V is TRBV30 and J is TRBJ1-1; 9 bases match TRBD1. Trimming at V came to 0 bases and at J to 0 bases, leaving 2 bases not matched to a gene. Looked up from germline, CDR1 is GTSNPN and CDR2 is SVGIG (reference sequence). This CDR3 contains 15 residues. The CDR3 bases are TGTGCCTGGAGTGTAGGACAGGGGATGAACACTGAAGCTTTCTTT. This codes for CAWSVGQGMNTEAFF.

The V call is TRBV7-8, the J call TRBJ2-7; D is uncertain. Germline lookup yields CDR1 SGHVS and CDR2 FQNEAQ. This CDR3 is built from 14 residues. V lost 1 base, J lost 9 bases, and 16 bases lay in between. Here the CDR3 DNA reads TGTGCCAGCAGCTTAGATAGTTTTGGTCGATGGCAGTACTTC. Its protein is CASSLDSFGRWQYF. The variable domain in full, with the rest retrieved from reference TRBV7-8 and TRBJ2-7, is GAGVSQSPRYKVAKRGQDVALRCDPISGHVSLFWYQQALGQGPEFLTYFQNEAQLDKSGLPSDRFFAERPEGSVSTLKIQRTQQEDSAVYLCASSLDSFGRWQYFGPGTRLTVT.

This chain connects TRBV30 to TRBJ1-5; 7 bases fit TRBD1. Per the germline V gene, CDR1 is GTSNPN and CDR2 is SVGIG (reference sequence). V was clipped by 0 bases and J by 4 bases; unmatched bases: 9. The CDR3 is made up of 16 amino acids. DNA for the CDR3: TGTGCCTGGAGTGTACGCGGGACAGCGATTAATCAGCCCCAGCATTTT. Its translation is CAWSVRGTAINQPQHF.

This chain joins TRBV5-1 and TRBJ1-6; no clear D. The CDR3 sequence is 16 residues long. The V gene lost 1 base and the J gene lost 0 bases, with 8 bases spanning the gap. Germline loops: CDR1 SGHRS, CDR2 YFSETQ. The DNA of the CDR3 is TGCGCCAGCAGCTTGCAGGCCAGCTCCTATAATTCACCCCTCCACTTT. Protein sequence: CASSLQASSYNSPLHF.

This clone has a single count. This chain connects TRBV27 to TRBJ1-6; TRBD1 might be the D (5 bases). The CDR3 consists of 13 residues. Deletions cut 2 bases from V and 8 bases from J, with 7 bases between. The germline gives CDR1 MNHEY, CDR2 SMNVEV (reference sequence). CDR3 nucleotide sequence: TGTGCCAGCAGTTTAGGGGCATATTCACCCCTCCACTTT. This encodes CASSLGAYSPLHF.

This chain links TRBV30 with TRBJ2-7, with D possibly matching TRBD1 (5 bases). The CDR3 has 13 amino acids. Trimming stripped 0 bases from V and 2 bases from J, with 8 bases between. Germline lookup yields CDR1 GTSNPN and CDR2 SVGIG (reference sequence). The CDR3 spells CAWSVRQTYEQYF. CDR3 in DNA: TGTGCCTGGAGTGTACGACAGACCTACGAGCAGTACTTC.

The chain links TRBV5-1 to TRBJ1-1; D not resolved. Trimming left V 0 bases short and J 1 base short, with 7 bases between. Germline CDR1 and CDR2: SGHRS and YFSETQ. The CDR3 has 14 residues. The CDR3 nucleotides are TGCGCCAGCAGCTTGGAGACAAGGAACACTGAAGCTTTCTTT. It translates to CASSLETRNTEAFF.

The V and J genes are TRBV6-5 and TRBJ2-7; the match to TRBD2 covers 11 bases. V dropped 1 base and J dropped 4; count of bases not matched to a gene: 0. In germline, CDR1 is MNHEY, CDR2 SVGAGI. CDR3 size: 14 residues. The CDR3 reads CASSYLAGGYEQYF. The CDR3 DNA sequence: TGTGCCAGCAGTTACTTAGCGGGAGGGTACGAGCAGTACTTC.

This chain uses TRBV6-6 with TRBJ1-2, with 10 nucleotides matching TRBD1. CDR1 is MNHNY, CDR2 SVGAGI, per germline (reference sequence). V was clipped by 6 bases and J by 4 bases; unmatched bases: 5. The CDR3 has 14 amino acids. In DNA, the CDR3 is TGTGCCAGCAGCGACAGGGGGCGAGTCTATGGCTACACCTTC. This codes for CASSDRGRVYGYTF.

There are a few counts of this clone. CDR3 protein: CASSPKEGLASYNEQFF. The CDR3 DNA is TGTGCCAGCAGCCCCAAAGAGGGTCTAGCCTCCTACAATGAGCAGTTCTTC. The V and J genes are TRBV4-2 and TRBJ2-1, with a tentative D call TRBD2 (5 bases). The CDR3 sequence is 17 residues long. V shed 4 bases and J shed 0 bases, with 16 bases lying between them. Per germline, CDR1 LGHNA and CDR2 YNFKEQ.

The chain employs TRBV29-1 and TRBJ1-1, with D possibly being TRBD1 (5 bases). Germline V gene lookup returns CDR1 SQVTM and CDR2 ANQGSEA. V was shortened by 7 bases and J by 2 bases, with 11 bases between the two germline ends. There are 12 residues in the CDR3. The CDR3 loop reads CSAERTNTEAFF. In nucleotides, the CDR3 is TGCAGCGCAGAAAGGACAAACACTGAAGCTTTCTTT.

The J gene is TRBJ2-2, the V gene TRBV2, with 12 positions matching TRBD1. The CDR3 covers 15 residues. Per the germline V gene, CDR1 is SNHLY and CDR2 is FYNNEI. After removal of 8 bases from V and 6 bases from J, the junction contained 7 bases not matched to a gene. The CDR3 spells CASFPGQGAPGELFF. In DNA form, the CDR3 reads TGTGCCAGCTTTCCGGGACAGGGGGCCCCCGGGGAGCTGTTTTTT.